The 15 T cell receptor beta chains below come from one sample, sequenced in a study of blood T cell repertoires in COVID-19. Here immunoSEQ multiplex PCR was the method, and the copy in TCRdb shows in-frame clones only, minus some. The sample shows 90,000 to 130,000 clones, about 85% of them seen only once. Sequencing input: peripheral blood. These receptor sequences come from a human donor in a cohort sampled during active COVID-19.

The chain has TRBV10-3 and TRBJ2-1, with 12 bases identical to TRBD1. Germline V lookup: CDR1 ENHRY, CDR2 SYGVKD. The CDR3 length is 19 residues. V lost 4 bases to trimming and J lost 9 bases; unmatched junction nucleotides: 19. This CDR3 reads CAISGTVPGQGARGGEQFF. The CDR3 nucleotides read TGTGCCATCAGTGGGACAGTACCGGGACAGGGGGCGCGGGGTGGTGAGCAGTTCTTC.

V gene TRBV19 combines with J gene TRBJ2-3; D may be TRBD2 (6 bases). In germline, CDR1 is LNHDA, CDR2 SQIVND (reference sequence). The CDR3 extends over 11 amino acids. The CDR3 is CAAGYTDTQYF. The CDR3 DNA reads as TGTGCGGCGGGATACACAGATACGCAGTATTTT.

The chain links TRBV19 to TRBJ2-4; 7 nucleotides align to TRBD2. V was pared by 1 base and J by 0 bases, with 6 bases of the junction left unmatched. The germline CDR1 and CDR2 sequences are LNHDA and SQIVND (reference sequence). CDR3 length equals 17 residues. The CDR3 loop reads CASSIAGAGLAKNIQYF. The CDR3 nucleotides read TGTGCCAGTAGTATAGCCGGAGCGGGACTAGCCAAAAACATTCAGTACTTC.

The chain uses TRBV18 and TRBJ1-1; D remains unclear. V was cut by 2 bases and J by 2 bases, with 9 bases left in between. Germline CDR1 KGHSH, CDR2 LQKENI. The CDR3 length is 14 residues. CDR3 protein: CASSPSGPNTEAFF. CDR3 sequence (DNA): TGTGCCAGCTCACCATCTGGCCCTAACACTGAAGCTTTCTTT.

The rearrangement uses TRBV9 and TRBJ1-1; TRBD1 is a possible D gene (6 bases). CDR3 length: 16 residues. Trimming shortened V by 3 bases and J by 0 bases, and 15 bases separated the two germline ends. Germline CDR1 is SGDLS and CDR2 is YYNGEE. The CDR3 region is CASSEPPRGLNTEAFF. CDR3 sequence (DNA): TGTGCCAGCAGCGAGCCCCCCAGGGGATTGAACACTGAAGCTTTCTTT. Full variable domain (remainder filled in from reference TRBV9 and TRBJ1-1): DSGVTQTPKHLITATGQRVTLRCSPRSGDLSVYWYQQSLDQGLQFLIQYYNGEERAKGNILERFSAQQFPDLHSELNLSSLELGDSALYFCASSEPPRGLNTEAFFGQGTRLTVV.

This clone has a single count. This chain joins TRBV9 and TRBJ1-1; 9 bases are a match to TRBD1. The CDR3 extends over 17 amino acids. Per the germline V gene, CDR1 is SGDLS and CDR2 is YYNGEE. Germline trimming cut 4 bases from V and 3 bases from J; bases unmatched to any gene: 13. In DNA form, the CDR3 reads TGTGCCAGCAGCCCCCGACAGGGGGGGTTGAAGGACACTGAAGCTTTCTTT. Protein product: CASSPRQGGLKDTEAFF.

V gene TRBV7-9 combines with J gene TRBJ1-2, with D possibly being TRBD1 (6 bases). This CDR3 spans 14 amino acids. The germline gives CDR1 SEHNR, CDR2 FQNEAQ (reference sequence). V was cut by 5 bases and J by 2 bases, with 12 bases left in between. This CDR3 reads CASSTPGTNYGYTF. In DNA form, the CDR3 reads TGTGCCAGCAGCACCCCCGGGACAAACTATGGCTACACCTTC.

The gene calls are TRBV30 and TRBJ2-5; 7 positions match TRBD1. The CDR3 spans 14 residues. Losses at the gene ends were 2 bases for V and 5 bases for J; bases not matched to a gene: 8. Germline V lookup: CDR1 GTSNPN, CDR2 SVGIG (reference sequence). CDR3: CAWSHGTVRETQYF. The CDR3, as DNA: TGTGCCTGGAGTCATGGGACAGTTCGGGAGACCCAGTACTTC.

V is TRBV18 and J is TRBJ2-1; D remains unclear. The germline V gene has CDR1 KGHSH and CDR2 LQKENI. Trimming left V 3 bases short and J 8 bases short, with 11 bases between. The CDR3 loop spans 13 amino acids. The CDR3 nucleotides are TGTGCCAGCTCACCGGCTCGAGGCCATGAGCAGTTCTTC. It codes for CASSPARGHEQFF.

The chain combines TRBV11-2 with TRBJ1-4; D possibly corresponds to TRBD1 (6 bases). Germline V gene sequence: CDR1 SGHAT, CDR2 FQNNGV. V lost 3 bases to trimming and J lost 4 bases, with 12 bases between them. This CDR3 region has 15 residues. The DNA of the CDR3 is TGTGCCAGCAGCTTCGGACAGAGCCTTAATGAAAAACTGTTTTTT. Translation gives CASSFGQSLNEKLFF. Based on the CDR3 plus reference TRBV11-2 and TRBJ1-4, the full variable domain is EAGVAQSPRYKIIEKRQSVAFWCNPISGHATLYWYQQILGQGPKLLIQFQNNGVVDDSQLPKDRFSAERLKGVDSTLKIQPAKLEDSAVYLCASSFGQSLNEKLFFGSGTQLSVL.

For the CDR3, the DNA is TGTGCCACCAGCAGAGGGGTGACAGGGCGCGAGCAGTACTTC. Encoded protein: CATSRGVTGREQYF. This chain uses TRBV15 with TRBJ2-7, with 7 bases that match TRBD1. This CDR3 has 14 amino acids. CDR1 LNHNV and CDR2 YYDKDF come from the germline V gene (reference sequence). Trimming cost V 1 base and J 6 bases; bases outside gene matches: 6.

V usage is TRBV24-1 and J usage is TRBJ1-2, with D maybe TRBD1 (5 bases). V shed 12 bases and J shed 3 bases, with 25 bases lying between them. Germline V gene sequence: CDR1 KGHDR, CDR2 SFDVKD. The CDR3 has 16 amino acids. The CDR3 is CAATRHGQGHDYGYTF. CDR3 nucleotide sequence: TGTGCCGCCACCCGACACGGACAAGGTCATGACTATGGCTACACCTTC.

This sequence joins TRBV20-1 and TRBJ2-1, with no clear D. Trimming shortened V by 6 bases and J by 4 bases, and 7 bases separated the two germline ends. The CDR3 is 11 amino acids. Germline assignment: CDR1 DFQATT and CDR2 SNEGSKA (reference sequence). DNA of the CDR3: TGCAGTGCCCTAGAATACAATGAGCAGTTCTTC. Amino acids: CSALEYNEQFF.

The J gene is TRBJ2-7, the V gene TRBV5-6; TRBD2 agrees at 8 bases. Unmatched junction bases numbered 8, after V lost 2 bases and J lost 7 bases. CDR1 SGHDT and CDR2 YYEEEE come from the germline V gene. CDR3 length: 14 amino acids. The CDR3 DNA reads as TGTGCCAGCAGCTTCACAGCGGGAGCGGGAGAGCAGTACTTC. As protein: CASSFTAGAGEQYF.

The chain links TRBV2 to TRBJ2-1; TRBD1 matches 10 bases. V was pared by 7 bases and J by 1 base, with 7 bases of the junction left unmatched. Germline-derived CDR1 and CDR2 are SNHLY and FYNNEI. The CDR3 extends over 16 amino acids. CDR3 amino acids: CASKSGTGVSYNEQFF. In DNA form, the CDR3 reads TGTGCCAGCAAATCCGGGACAGGGGTTTCCTACAATGAGCAGTTCTTC. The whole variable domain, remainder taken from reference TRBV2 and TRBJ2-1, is EPEVTQTPSHQVTQMGQEVILRCVPISNHLYFYWYRQILGQKVEFLVSFYNNEISEKSEIFDDQFSVERPDGSNFTLKIRSTKLEDSAMYFCASKSGTGVSYNEQFFGPGTRLTVL.